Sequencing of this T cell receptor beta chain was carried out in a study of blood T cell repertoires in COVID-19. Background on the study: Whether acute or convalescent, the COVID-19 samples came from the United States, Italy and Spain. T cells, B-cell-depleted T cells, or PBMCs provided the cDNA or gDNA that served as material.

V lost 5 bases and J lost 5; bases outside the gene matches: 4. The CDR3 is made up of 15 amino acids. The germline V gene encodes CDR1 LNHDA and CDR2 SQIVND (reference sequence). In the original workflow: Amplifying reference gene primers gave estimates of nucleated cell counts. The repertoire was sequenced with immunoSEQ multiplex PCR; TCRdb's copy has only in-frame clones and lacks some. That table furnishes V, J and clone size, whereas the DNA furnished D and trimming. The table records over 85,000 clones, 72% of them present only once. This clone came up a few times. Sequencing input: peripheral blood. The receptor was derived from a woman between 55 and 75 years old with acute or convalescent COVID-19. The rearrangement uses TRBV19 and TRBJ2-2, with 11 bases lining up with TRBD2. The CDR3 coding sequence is TGTGCCAGTAGTTTCCGACTAGCGGGGACCGGGGAGCTGTTTTTT. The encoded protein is CASSFRLAGTGELFF.